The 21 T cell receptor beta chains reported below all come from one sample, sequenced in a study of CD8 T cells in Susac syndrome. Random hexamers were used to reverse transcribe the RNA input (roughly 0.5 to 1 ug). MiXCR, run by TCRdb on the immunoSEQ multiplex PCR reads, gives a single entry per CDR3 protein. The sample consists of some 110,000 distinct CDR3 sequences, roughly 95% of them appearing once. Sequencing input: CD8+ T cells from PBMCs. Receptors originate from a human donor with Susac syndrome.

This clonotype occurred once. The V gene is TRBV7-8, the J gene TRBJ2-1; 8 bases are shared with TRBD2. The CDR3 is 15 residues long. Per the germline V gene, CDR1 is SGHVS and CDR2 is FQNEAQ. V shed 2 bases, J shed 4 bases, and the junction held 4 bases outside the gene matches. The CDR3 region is CASSLFSGAYNEQFF. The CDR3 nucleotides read TGTGCCAGCAGCTTATTTAGCGGGGCTTACAATGAGCAGTTCTTC.

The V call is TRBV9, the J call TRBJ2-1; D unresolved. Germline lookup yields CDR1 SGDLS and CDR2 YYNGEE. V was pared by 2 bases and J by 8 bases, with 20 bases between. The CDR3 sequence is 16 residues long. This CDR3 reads CASSVQTSDPSDEQFF. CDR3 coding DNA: TGTGCCAGCAGCGTCCAGACATCGGACCCCTCGGATGAGCAGTTCTTC. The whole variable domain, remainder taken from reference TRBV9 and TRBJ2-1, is DSGVTQTPKHLITATGQRVTLRCSPRSGDLSVYWYQQSLDQGLQFLIQYYNGEERAKGNILERFSAQQFPDLHSELNLSSLELGDSALYFCASSVQTSDPSDEQFFGPGTRLTVL.

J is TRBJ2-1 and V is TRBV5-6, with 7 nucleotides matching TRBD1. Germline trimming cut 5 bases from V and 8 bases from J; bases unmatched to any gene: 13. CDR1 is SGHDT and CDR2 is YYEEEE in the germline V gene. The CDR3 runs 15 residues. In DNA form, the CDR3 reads TGTGCCAGCAGTCAGCCTCGAGGGGGCGTCTATGAGCAGTTCTTC. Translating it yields CASSQPRGGVYEQFF.

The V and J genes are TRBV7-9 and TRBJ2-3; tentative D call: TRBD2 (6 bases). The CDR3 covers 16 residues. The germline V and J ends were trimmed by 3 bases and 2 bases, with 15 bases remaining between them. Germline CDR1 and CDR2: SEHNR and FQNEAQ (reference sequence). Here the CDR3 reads CASSFSGSDITDTQYF. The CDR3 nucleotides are TGTGCCAGCAGCTTCAGCGGGTCAGATATCACAGATACGCAGTATTTT.

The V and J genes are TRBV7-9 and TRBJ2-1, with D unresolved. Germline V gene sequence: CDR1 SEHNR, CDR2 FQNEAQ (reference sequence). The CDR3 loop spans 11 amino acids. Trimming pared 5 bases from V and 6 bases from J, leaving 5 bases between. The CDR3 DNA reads TGTGCCAGCAGCAGTCGCAATGAGCAGTTCTTC. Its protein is CASSSRNEQFF.

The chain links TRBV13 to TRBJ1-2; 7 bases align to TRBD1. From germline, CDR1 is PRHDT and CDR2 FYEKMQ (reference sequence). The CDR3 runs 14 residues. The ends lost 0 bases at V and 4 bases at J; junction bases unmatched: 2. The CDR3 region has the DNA TGTGCCAGCAGCTTAGGACGGGACAGCTATGGCTACACCTTC. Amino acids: CASSLGRDSYGYTF.

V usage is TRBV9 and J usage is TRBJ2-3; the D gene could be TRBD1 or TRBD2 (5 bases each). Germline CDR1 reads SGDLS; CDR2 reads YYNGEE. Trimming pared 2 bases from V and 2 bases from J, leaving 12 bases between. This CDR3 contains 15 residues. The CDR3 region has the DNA TGTGCCAGCAGCGTCGGACGGGGACCCACAGATACGCAGTATTTT. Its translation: CASSVGRGPTDTQYF.

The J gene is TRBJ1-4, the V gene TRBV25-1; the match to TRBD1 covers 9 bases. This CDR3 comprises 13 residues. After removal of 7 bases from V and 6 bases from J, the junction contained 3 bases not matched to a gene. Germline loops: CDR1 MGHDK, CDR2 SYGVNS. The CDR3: CASNTGGHEKLFF. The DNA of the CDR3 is TGTGCCAGCAATACAGGGGGCCATGAAAAACTGTTTTTT.

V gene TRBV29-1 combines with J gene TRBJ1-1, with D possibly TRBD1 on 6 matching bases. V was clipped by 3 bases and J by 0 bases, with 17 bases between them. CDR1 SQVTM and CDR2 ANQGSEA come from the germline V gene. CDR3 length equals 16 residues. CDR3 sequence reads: CSVEGRGPGMNTEAFF. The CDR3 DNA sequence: TGCAGCGTTGAGGGCAGGGGCCCCGGAATGAACACTGAAGCTTTCTTT.

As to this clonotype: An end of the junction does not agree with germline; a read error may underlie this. This CDR3 reads CSARDLRNTEASF. The CDR3 DNA follows: TGCAGTGCTAGAGATCTACGGAACACTGAAGCTTCCTTT. V and J are TRBV20-1 and TRBJ1-1; D is uncertain. Looked up from germline, CDR1 is DFQATT and CDR2 is SNEGSKA (reference sequence). This CDR3 contains 13 residues.

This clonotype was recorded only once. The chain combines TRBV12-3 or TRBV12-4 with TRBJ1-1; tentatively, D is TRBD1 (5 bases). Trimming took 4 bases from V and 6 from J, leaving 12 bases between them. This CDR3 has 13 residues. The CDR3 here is CASSYSREAEAFF. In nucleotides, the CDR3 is TGTGCCAGCAGTTATAGCAGGGAAGCTGAAGCTTTCTTT.

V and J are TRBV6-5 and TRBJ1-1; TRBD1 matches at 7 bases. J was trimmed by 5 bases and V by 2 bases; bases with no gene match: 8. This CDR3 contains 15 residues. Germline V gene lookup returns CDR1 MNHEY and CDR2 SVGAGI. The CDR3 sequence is CASSYPIQGRTEAFF. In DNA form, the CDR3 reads TGTGCCAGCAGTTACCCCATACAGGGGAGGACTGAAGCTTTCTTT.

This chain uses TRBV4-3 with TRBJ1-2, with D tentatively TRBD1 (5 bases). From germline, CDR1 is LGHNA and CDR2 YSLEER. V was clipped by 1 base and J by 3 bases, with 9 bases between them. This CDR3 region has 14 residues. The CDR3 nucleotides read TGCGCCAGCAGCCAAGTGGGGGACGACTATGGCTACACCTTC. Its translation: CASSQVGDDYGYTF.

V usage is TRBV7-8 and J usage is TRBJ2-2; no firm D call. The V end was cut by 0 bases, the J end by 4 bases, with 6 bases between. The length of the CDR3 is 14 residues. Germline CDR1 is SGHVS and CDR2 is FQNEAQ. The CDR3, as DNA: TGTGCCAGCAGCTTAGCGAGAGCCACCGGGGAGCTGTTTTTT. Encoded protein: CASSLARATGELFF.

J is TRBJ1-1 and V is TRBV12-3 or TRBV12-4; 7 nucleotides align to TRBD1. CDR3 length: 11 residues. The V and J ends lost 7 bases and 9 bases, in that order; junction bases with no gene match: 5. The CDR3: CASTLTGQAFF. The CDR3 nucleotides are TGTGCCAGCACCTTGACAGGGCAAGCTTTCTTT.

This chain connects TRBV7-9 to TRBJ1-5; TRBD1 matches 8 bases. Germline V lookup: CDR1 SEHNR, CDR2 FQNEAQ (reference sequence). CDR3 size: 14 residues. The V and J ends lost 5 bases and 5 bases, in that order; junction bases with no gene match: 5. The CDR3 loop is CASSAGTGDQPQHF. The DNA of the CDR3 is TGTGCCAGCAGCGCTGGGACAGGCGATCAGCCCCAGCATTTT.

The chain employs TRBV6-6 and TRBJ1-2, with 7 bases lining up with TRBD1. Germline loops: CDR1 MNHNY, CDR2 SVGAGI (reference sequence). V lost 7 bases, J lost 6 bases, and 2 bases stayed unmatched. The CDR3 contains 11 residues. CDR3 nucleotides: TGTGCCAGCACCGACAGGGATGGCTACACCTTC. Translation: CASTDRDGYTF.

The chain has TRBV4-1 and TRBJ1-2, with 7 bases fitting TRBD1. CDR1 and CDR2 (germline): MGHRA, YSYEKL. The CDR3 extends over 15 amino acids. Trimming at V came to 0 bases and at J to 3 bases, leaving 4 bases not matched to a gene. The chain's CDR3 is CASSQDGTADYGYTF. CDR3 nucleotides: TGCGCCAGCAGCCAAGATGGGACAGCCGACTATGGCTACACCTTC.

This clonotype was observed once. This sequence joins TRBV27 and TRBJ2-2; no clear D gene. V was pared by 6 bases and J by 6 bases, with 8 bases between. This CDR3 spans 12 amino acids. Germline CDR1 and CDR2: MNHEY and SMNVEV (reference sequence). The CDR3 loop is CASRAGSGELFF. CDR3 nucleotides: TGTGCCAGCAGAGCAGGATCCGGGGAGCTGTTTTTT.

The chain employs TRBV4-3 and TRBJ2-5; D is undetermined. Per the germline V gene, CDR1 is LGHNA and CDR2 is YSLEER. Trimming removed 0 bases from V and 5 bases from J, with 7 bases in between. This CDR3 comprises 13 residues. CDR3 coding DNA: TGCGCCAGCAGCCAAGATAAAGGGGAGACCCAGTACTTC. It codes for CASSQDKGETQYF.

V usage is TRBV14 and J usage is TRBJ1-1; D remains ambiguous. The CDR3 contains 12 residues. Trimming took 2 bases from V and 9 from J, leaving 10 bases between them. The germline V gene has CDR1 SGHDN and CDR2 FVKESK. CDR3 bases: TGTGCCAGCAGCCAATCGAGCGGGAAAGCTTTCTTT. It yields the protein CASSQSSGKAFF.